The source of this TCR beta chain is a study of beta chain features in type 1 diabetes. TCRB transcripts that were expressed got sequenced, as all of the isolated RNA had been reverse transcribed. Assay used: immunoSEQ multiplex PCR; TCRdb lists only in-frame clones, some missing. In the table there are 200,000 to 250,000 clones, roughly 11% of which are singletons. This clone was seen a few times. Its antigen is as yet unknown. The CDR3 sequence is 13 residues long. From germline, CDR1 is SQVTM and CDR2 ANQGSEA. Trimming took off 2 bases at V and 1 base at J, with 8 bases between the two ends. Via the markers CD45RO/CCR7/CD25/CD127/CD95/CD27, stem cell-like memory, regulatory, central memory and naive CD4+ cells were sorted. Findings and limits, study-wide: Insertions were fewer and deletions more numerous at VDJ junctions in type 1 diabetes patients. A moderate, significant TCRB CDR3 shortening appeared in type 1 diabetes across four CD4+ subsets.

Sequenced sample: central memory CD4+ T cells from blood. The chain joins TRBV29-1 to TRBJ2-5, with D possibly TRBD1 on 6 matching bases. The receptor was isolated from a man aged 18 to 35 in good health. The DNA of the CDR3 is TGCAGCGTTGAACGGACAGCCCAAGAGACCCAGTACTTC. It yields the protein CSVERTAQETQYF.